This TCR beta chain was documented in a study of blood T cell repertoires in COVID-19. Study context: The analysed material was cDNA or gDNA that came from T cells, B-cell-depleted T cells, or PBMCs.

V was pared by 2 bases and J by 2 bases, with 17 bases between. The CDR3 has 16 residues. From germline, CDR1 is GTSNPN and CDR2 SVGIG (reference sequence). Authors' methods: How many nucleated cells were present was estimated from reference gene primer amplification. This table comes from immunoSEQ multiplex PCR, and its TCRdb copy is limited to in-frame clones, with some not included. V and J calls and clone size are those listed in that table; D and trimming were worked out from the DNA. Here the sample spans about 190,000 clones, more than 85% being singletons. The source of this sequence is a man in his 70s with active or convalescent COVID-19. The sequenced material came from peripheral blood. The chain carries TRBV30 and TRBJ2-3; D possibly corresponds to TRBD2 (6 bases). The CDR3 DNA sequence: TGTGCCTGGAGTTCTGGGGGGTACGGCCACACAGATACGCAGTATTTT. Amino acids: CAWSSGGYGHTDTQYF.